The T cell receptor beta chain described here comes from a study of cytomegalovirus exposure and HLA in healthy donors. About the research overall: Among about 179 million T cells, an earlier analysis found about 100 million unique TCR beta sequences.

Germline V gene lookup returns CDR1 SGHNT and CDR2 YYREEE (reference sequence). This CDR3 is 15 amino acids long. V shed 0 bases and J 7 bases; nucleotides not matched to a gene: 9. PCR involved 60 Vbeta and 13 Jbeta primers. Repertoires were generated with immunoSEQ multiplex PCR, while TCRdb's copy carries only in-frame clones and drops some. The sample comprises about 160,000 clones, approximately 82% of which are singletons, and around 1.5% rests with the top ten. These donors, healthy bone marrow donors, were studied. This sequence was found in a male donor in good health and CMV-seronegative. The chain is built from TRBV5-4 and TRBJ2-7; 8 bases agree with TRBD2. The specimen was PBMCs. CDR3 sequence (DNA): TGTGCCAGCAGCTTGGAGACTAGCGTTCGGGTTGAGCAGTACTTC. Its protein product is CASSLETSVRVEQYF.